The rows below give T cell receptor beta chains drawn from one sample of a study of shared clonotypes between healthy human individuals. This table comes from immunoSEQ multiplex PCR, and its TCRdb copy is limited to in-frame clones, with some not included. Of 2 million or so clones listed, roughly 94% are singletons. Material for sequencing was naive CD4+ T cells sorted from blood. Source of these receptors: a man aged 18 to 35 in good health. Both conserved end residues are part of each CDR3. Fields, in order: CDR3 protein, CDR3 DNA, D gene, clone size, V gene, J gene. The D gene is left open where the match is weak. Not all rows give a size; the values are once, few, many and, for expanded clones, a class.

CASSSSSYEQYF	TGCGCCAGCAGCTCAAGCTCCTACGAGCAGTACTTC	-	-	TRBV5-1	TRBJ2-7
CASSFGRGHDEQFF	TGTGCCAGCAGCTTCGGCAGGGGGCACGATGAGCAGTTCTTC	TRBD1	once	TRBV7-9	TRBJ2-1
CAWSGQGGTEAFF	TGTGCCTGGAGTGGACAGGGTGGCACTGAAGCTTTCTTT	TRBD1	-	TRBV30	TRBJ1-1
CASSQDPSRQGNAGNTIYF	TGCGCCAGCAGCCAAGATCCTAGTAGGCAGGGCAACGCTGGAAACACCATATATTTT	-	-	TRBV4-1	TRBJ1-3
CASSELLGQRYEQYF	TGTGCCAGCAGTGAACTCCTAGGACAGAGATACGAGCAGTACTTC	-	-	TRBV2	TRBJ2-7
CASSGSGGAAGELFF	TGTGCCAGCAGTGGTAGCGGGGGGGCCGCTGGGGAGCTGTTTTTT	TRBD2	-	TRBV4-2	TRBJ2-2
CASSESGGNTEAFF	TGTGCCAGCAGCGAGTCAGGGGGTAACACTGAAGCTTTCTTT	TRBD1	-	TRBV7-8	TRBJ1-1
CASSVGSGTYNEQFF	TGTGCCAGCAGCGTGGGTAGCGGAACCTACAATGAGCAGTTCTTC	-	-	TRBV9	TRBJ2-1
CASSPMGEPYEQYF	TGTGCCAGCTCACCTATGGGCGAGCCATACGAGCAGTACTTC	-	few	TRBV18	TRBJ2-7
CASSFLGEMGYTF	TGCGCCAGCAGCTTCCTAGGGGAAATGGGCTACACCTTC	-	-	TRBV5-1	TRBJ1-2
CASSPLLSHEQYF	TGTGCCAGCAGTCCTCTTCTTTCCCACGAGCAGTACTTC	-	-	TRBV6-5	TRBJ2-7
CASSEGGPLDTQYF	TGTGCCAGCAGTGAAGGAGGGCCGTTGGATACGCAGTATTTT	-	-	TRBV6-1	TRBJ2-3
CASSLAGGGYGYTF	TGTGCCAGCAGCCTAGCGGGGGGCGGCTATGGCTACACCTTC	-	-	TRBV6-5	TRBJ1-2